This T cell receptor (beta chain) was obtained from a study of somatic mutations in cytotoxic T cells in rheumatoid arthritis. The CDR3 is made up of 18 amino acids. Germline lookup yields CDR1 SGHVS and CDR2 FQNEAQ. V gave up 0 bases and J gave up 0 bases, with 18 bases separating them. Study-level findings and limits: Slight TRBV07 underrepresentation in rheumatoid arthritis patients went unadjusted for multiple comparisons. Comparison of CD8+ T-cell clonality between rheumatoid arthritis patients and age-matched healthy controls yielded no significant difference. Within 8 of 65 patients, the single biggest CD8+ clone made up more than 20% of CD8+ cells.

Source study methods: Patient-derived CD8+ clones with a size above 1% showed rare matches to published virus-specific TCRB sequences. Clones were read by immunoSEQ multiplex PCR, and TCRdb kept only the in-frame ones, dropping some. That table supplies the V and J calls and clone size; D and trimming were determined from the DNA. Of 1,500 or so clones listed, 80% to 90% are singletons. Comments on this clone: Antigen specificity is unknown.

The V call is TRBV7-8, the J call TRBJ2-7, with a possible D match to TRBD2 (7 bases). This receptor was identified in a woman in her 70s with rheumatoid arthritis. Sequencing was performed on CD8+ T cells sorted from blood. The CDR3 DNA is TGTGCCAGCAGCTTAGCGAGGGGCGGGGGCCCTTACTCCTACGAGCAGTACTTC. This codes for CASSLARGGGPYSYEQYF.